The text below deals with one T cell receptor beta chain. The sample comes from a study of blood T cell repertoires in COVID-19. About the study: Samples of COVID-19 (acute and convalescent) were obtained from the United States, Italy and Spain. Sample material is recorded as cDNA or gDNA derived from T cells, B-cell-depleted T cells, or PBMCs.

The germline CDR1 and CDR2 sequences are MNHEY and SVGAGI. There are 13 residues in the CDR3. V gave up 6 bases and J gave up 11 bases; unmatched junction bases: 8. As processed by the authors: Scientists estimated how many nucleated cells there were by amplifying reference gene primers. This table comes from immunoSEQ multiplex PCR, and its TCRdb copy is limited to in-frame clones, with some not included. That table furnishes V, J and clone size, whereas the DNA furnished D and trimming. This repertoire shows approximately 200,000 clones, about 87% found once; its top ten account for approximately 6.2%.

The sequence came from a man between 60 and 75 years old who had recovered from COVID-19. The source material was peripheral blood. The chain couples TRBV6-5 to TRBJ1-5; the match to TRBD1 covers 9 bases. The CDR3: CASRRTGEGAQHF. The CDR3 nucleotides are TGTGCCAGCAGACGGACAGGGGAGGGAGCCCAGCATTTT.